The entry that follows covers one T cell receptor beta chain sequence. The antigen remains undetermined. The data stem from a study of blood T cells in healthy people across ages. Overall study findings and caveats: With naive T cell percentage, TCR beta diversity showed a strong correlation. Since the PBMCs were unsorted, naive and antigen-experienced cells could not be conclusively compared.

Primed by a sample-barcoded 5' primer and a J-beta primer mix, a second PCR proceeded for 7 to 11 cycles. The template-switch adaptor, which had 12 random nucleotides, put a tag on each cDNA molecule. A single record per CDR3 protein comes from TCRdb applying MiXCR to the 5' RACE reads. Among more than 650,000 distinct CDR3 sequences listed, about a fifth were seen once. V was trimmed by 1 base and J by 8 bases, leaving 14 bases between them. In germline, CDR1 is SGHTA, CDR2 FQGNSA. This CDR3 has 15 amino acids. This sequence joins TRBV7-2 and TRBJ2-2; the D gene is possibly TRBD1 (6 bases). The receptor comes from a man between 65 and 79 years old in good health. The specimen was blood. This CDR3 is CASSLDRAGTGELFF. The CDR3 bases are TGTGCCAGCAGCTTAGACAGGGCCGGCACTGGGGAGCTGTTTTTT.